These 28 T cell receptor beta chains share one sample of origin, sequenced in a study of T cell repertoires in cytomegalovirus infection. TCRdb itself ran the reads through MiXCR, one entry per CDR3 protein. The sample shows nearly 450,000 distinct CDR3 sequences, about 33% of them seen only once. The sample was PBMCs. The receptors here all came from a human donor in good health (CMV status not recorded). Some clones in this sample may be carry-over from other donors' samples.

This chain links TRBV28 with TRBJ2-7; 11 nucleotides align to TRBD2. The V gene's germline CDR1 is MDHEN and CDR2 SYDVKM. The V segment lost 6 bases and the J segment 4 bases; nucleotides outside the gene matches: 14. The CDR3 totals 17 residues. The chain's CDR3 is CASRIDTSGGNQYEQYF. The CDR3 region has the DNA TGTGCCAGCAGAATCGACACTAGCGGGGGAAACCAGTACGAGCAGTACTTC.

The J gene is TRBJ1-1, the V gene TRBV6-6; D remains ambiguous. V gave up 0 bases and J gave up 7 bases, with 9 bases separating them. The CDR3 loop spans 13 amino acids. CDR1 is MNHNY, CDR2 SVGAGI, per germline (reference sequence). CDR3 residues: CASSYSSNVEAFF. In nucleotides, the CDR3 is TGTGCCAGCAGTTACTCAAGCAACGTTGAAGCTTTCTTT.

This clonotype has a handful of counts. J is TRBJ1-1 and V is TRBV2; D is possibly TRBD1 (5 bases). The CDR3 runs to 14 residues. Trimming took 2 bases from V and 4 from J, leaving 11 bases between them. CDR1 SNHLY and CDR2 FYNNEI come from the germline V gene. In DNA, the CDR3 is TGTGCCAGCAGTGAATCCTGGGGGAGCACTGAAGCTTTCTTT. As protein: CASSESWGSTEAFF. Full variable domain (remainder filled in from reference TRBV2 and TRBJ1-1): EPEVTQTPSHQVTQMGQEVILRCVPISNHLYFYWYRQILGQKVEFLVSFYNNEISEKSEIFDDQFSVERPDGSNFTLKIRSTKLEDSAMYFCASSESWGSTEAFFGQGTRLTVV.

The V and J genes are TRBV5-6 and TRBJ2-1; 8 bases line up with TRBD1. Trimming cost V 3 bases and J 3 bases; bases outside gene matches: 8. The CDR3 spans 16 residues. CDR1 is SGHDT and CDR2 is YYEEEE in the germline V gene. This CDR3 is CASSSWVGTGYNEQFF. In DNA form, the CDR3 reads TGTGCCAGCAGCTCGTGGGTTGGGACAGGCTACAATGAGCAGTTCTTC.

Points on this clonotype: This could be a read error, since a much larger clone is one nucleotide away. CDR3 sequence reads: CASSERGSNYGYAF. CDR3 bases: TGTGCCAGCAGTGAACGGGGGAGCAACTATGGCTACGCCTTC. V and J are TRBV6-1 and TRBJ1-2; perhaps TRBD1 as D (5 bases). Per the germline V gene, CDR1 is MNHNS and CDR2 is SASEGT. The CDR3 covers 14 residues.

In its sample, this clonotype was seen many times. This chain connects TRBV7-8 to TRBJ2-1; 9 positions match TRBD2. In germline, CDR1 is SGHVS, CDR2 FQNEAQ. This CDR3 is built from 18 residues. V trimming: 5 bases; J trimming: 9 bases; junction bases outside the gene matches: 20. The CDR3, as DNA: TGTGCCAGCAGCCCAGGGGCAGCGGGGGGCTCGGTTCGACGTGAGCAGTTCTTC. As protein: CASSPGAAGGSVRREQFF.

The rearrangement uses TRBV25-1 and TRBJ2-7; either TRBD1 or TRBD2 may fit D (6 bases each). With 1 base removed from V and 2 bases from J, the gap between germline ends came to 12 bases. The germline CDR1 and CDR2 sequences are MGHDK and SYGVNS. The length of the CDR3 is 15 residues. Here the CDR3 reads CASSEWTGAPYEQYF. Here the CDR3 DNA reads TGTGCCAGCAGTGAATGGACGGGGGCCCCCTACGAGCAGTACTTC.

This clonotype was picked up many times. This chain uses TRBV7-9 with TRBJ2-5; D ambiguous. CDR3 size: 13 residues. CDR1 SEHNR and CDR2 FQNEAQ come from the germline V gene (reference sequence). V was clipped by 0 bases and J by 5 bases, with 7 bases between them. The CDR3 spells CASSLASLETQYF. The CDR3 DNA reads as TGTGCCAGCAGCTTAGCGTCCCTGGAGACCCAGTACTTC.

A word on this clonotype: Being one base from a much bigger clone, this may be a read error. The chain links TRBV19 to TRBJ1-2, with D possibly being TRBD1 (6 bases). This CDR3 is built from 18 residues. From germline, CDR1 is LNHDA and CDR2 SQIVND (reference sequence). CDR3 bases: TGTGCCAGTAAAGGACCCGGGACACCGACGAATACTAACTATGGCTACAACTTC. Translating it yields CASKGPGTPTNTNYGYNF.

This clonotype was observed many times. The gene calls are TRBV6-1 and TRBJ1-4; possible D gene TRBD1, 5 bases. Germline V lookup: CDR1 MNHNS, CDR2 SASEGT. V was cut by 3 bases and J by 8 bases, with 22 bases left in between. This CDR3 has 17 amino acids. The CDR3 DNA follows: TGTGCCAGCAGTGAGGCTGAAGTACTCTTCAAGGGGGAAAAACTGTTTTTT. Protein sequence: CASSEAEVLFKGEKLFF.

A note on this clonotype: At one end the junction does not follow the germline gene, possibly because of a read error. The chain has TRBV7-3 and TRBJ1-1, with unresolved D. From germline, CDR1 is SGHTA and CDR2 FQGTGA. The CDR3 runs to 13 residues. Here the CDR3 DNA reads TGTTCCAGCAGCTTAACAGCGAACACTGAAGCTTTCTTT. As protein: CSSSLTANTEAFF.

The V gene is TRBV28, the J gene TRBJ1-1; D not certain. This CDR3 has 15 residues. V gave up 5 bases and J gave up 1 base, with 14 bases separating them. The germline CDR1 and CDR2 sequences are MDHEN and SYDVKM. Here the CDR3 DNA reads TGTGCCAGCAGTCCAGAGGTGGGCAAGAACACTGAAGCTTTCTTT. This translates into CASSPEVGKNTEAFF.

This chain connects TRBV28 to TRBJ1-5; tentatively, D is TRBD1 (6 bases). Trimming removed 0 bases at V and 1 base at J, with 10 bases between. The CDR3 spans 16 residues. Germline CDR1 MDHEN, CDR2 SYDVKM. The CDR3 loop is CASSLWGQGSNQPQHF. The CDR3 DNA follows: TGTGCCAGCAGTTTATGGGGTCAGGGGAGCAATCAGCCCCAGCATTTT.

This clonotype was recorded a few times. The V and J genes are TRBV19 and TRBJ1-2; perhaps TRBD1 as D (5 bases). The CDR3 contains 12 residues. V was pared by 10 bases and J by 2 bases, with 11 bases between. Germline V lookup: CDR1 LNHDA, CDR2 SQIVND (reference sequence). CDR3 bases: TGTGCCACCCGGGACGCCAACTATGGCTACACCTTC. Its protein is CATRDANYGYTF.

This clonotype was recorded a few times. The gene calls are TRBV12-3 or TRBV12-4 and TRBJ1-6; D is perhaps TRBD1 (5 bases). With 5 bases removed from V and 0 bases from J, the gap between germline ends came to 14 bases. The CDR3 is 17 amino acids. This chain's CDR3 is CASSPDSQSSYNSPLHF. Written as DNA, the CDR3 is TGTGCCAGCAGTCCCGACAGCCAGAGCTCCTATAATTCACCCCTCCACTTT.

The J gene is TRBJ1-4, the V gene TRBV6-5; 10 bases are a match to TRBD1. V gave up 4 bases and J gave up 6 bases; unmatched junction bases: 5. The germline CDR1 and CDR2 sequences are MNHEY and SVGAGI. The CDR3 covers 15 residues. CDR3 bases: TGTGCCAGCAGTTCAGGGACAGGGGATTATGAAAAACTGTTTTTT. Translating it yields CASSSGTGDYEKLFF.

The V gene is TRBV6-5, the J gene TRBJ2-7; D may be TRBD2 (5 bases). Trimming pared 2 bases from V and 3 bases from J, leaving 5 bases between. This CDR3 has 12 residues. Germline V gives CDR1 MNHEY, CDR2 SVGAGI. CDR3 sequence (DNA): TGTGCCAGCAGTTACGAGGGCTACGAGCAGTACTTC. Translating gives CASSYEGYEQYF.

The genes are TRBV6-5 and TRBJ2-1; 8 bases match TRBD1. There are 16 residues in the CDR3. Germline V gives CDR1 MNHEY, CDR2 SVGAGI. The V segment lost 2 bases and the J segment 4 bases; nucleotides outside the gene matches: 7. The CDR3 loop reads CASSYLGQGQYNEQFF. The DNA of the CDR3 is TGTGCCAGCAGTTACCTAGGACAGGGCCAATACAATGAGCAGTTCTTC.

The chain is built from TRBV5-1 and TRBJ1-5; D is perhaps TRBD1 (6 bases). From germline, CDR1 is SGHRS and CDR2 YFSETQ. Between the trimmed V and J ends, which lost 0 bases and 1 base, there was a span of 8 bases. This CDR3 is 15 amino acids long. The CDR3: CASSLGDKSNQPQHF. In nucleotides, the CDR3 is TGCGCCAGCAGCTTGGGGGACAAGAGCAATCAGCCCCAGCATTTT.

This clonotype was detected ten times or more. The rearrangement links TRBV7-9 to TRBJ2-3; tentative D call: TRBD2 (6 bases). The CDR3 covers 14 residues. The germline gives CDR1 SEHNR, CDR2 FQNEAQ (reference sequence). The ends were cut back, 4 bases at V and 6 bases at J, with 14 bases in the middle. The CDR3 DNA sequence: TGTGCCAGCAGCTCCGGGGGTACCCCCGATACGCAGTATTTT. Amino acid sequence: CASSSGGTPDTQYF.

The V gene is TRBV10-2, the J gene TRBJ2-7; D is ambiguous. CDR3 length: 11 residues. Germline loops: CDR1 WSHSY, CDR2 SAAADI. Trimming left V 6 bases short and J 6 bases short, with 9 bases between. CDR3 sequence reads: CASSVRSEQYF. CDR3 sequence (DNA): TGCGCCAGCAGCGTCAGGAGCGAGCAGTACTTC.

This clonotype occurred a few times. V is TRBV6-1 and J is TRBJ2-5; no clear D. V was trimmed by 7 bases and J by 1 base, leaving 10 bases between them. CDR3 length: 13 residues. CDR1 is MNHNS, CDR2 SASEGT, per germline. The DNA for the CDR3 is TGTGCCAGCACCCCTGATGTCCAAGAGACCCAGTACTTC. This encodes CASTPDVQETQYF.

The chain couples TRBV28 to TRBJ2-1; 9 bases line up with TRBD2. With V trimmed by 3 bases and J by 8 bases, 17 bases remained unmatched. Germline lookup yields CDR1 MDHEN and CDR2 SYDVKM. The CDR3 runs to 18 residues. The CDR3 loop reads CASSFGWMAGGQGDEQFF. The CDR3 nucleotides read TGTGCCAGCAGTTTCGGATGGATGGCGGGGGGGCAAGGGGATGAGCAGTTCTTC.

J is TRBJ2-5 and V is TRBV7-2, with D possibly called TRBD1 or TRBD2 (5 bases each). Trimming took off 9 bases at V and 7 bases at J, with 18 bases between the two ends. In germline, CDR1 is SGHTA, CDR2 FQGNSA. The CDR3 is made up of 13 amino acids. The CDR3 is CARSAGWGWTQYF. In DNA form, the CDR3 reads TGTGCCAGAAGCGCCGGTTGGGGGTGGACCCAGTACTTC.

Comments on this clonotype: A read error is likely, as this CDR3 ends without the conserved phenylalanine or tryptophan. The V and J genes are TRBV7-2 and TRBJ2-2, with a possible D match to TRBD1 (5 bases). Between the trimmed V and J ends, which lost 4 bases and 6 bases, there was a span of 12 bases. Germline values: CDR1 SGHTA, CDR2 FQGNSA. This CDR3 contains 14 residues. The CDR3 nucleotides read TGTGCCAGCAGCTCGTCAGGGTGGGCCGGGGAGCTGTTTTTG. Its translation is CASSSSGWAGELFL.

This clonotype was seen a handful of times. The rearrangement joins TRBV7-8 to TRBJ2-1, with a weak D call TRBD2 (5 bases). The CDR3 has 16 amino acids. Germline V gene lookup returns CDR1 SGHVS and CDR2 FQNEAQ. V lost 4 bases and J lost 12, with 25 bases in between. The CDR3 coding sequence is TGTGCCAGCAGCTCCCACCCCACCGGGGATTCAATCGGGCAGTTCTTC. Translated: CASSSHPTGDSIGQFF.

This chain connects TRBV27 to TRBJ2-7, with D perhaps matching TRBD2 (6 bases). Germline V gives CDR1 MNHEY, CDR2 SMNVEV (reference sequence). Trimming took off 2 bases at V and 2 bases at J, with 13 bases between the two ends. The CDR3 spans 15 residues. In DNA, the CDR3 is TGTGCCAGCAGTTTAACTCTCGGGAGCCCCTACGAGCAGTACTTC. Translating gives CASSLTLGSPYEQYF.

This clonotype was seen once. The V gene is TRBV4-1, the J gene TRBJ2-3; possible D gene TRBD2, 7 bases. The CDR3 runs 17 residues. V dropped 0 bases and J dropped 5 bases, with 18 bases sitting between them. Germline assignment: CDR1 MGHRA and CDR2 YSYEKL. CDR3 in DNA: TGCGCCAGCAGCCAAGATGGAGAGGGGGGGCCGGTAGATACGCAGTATTTT. Amino acid sequence: CASSQDGEGGPVDTQYF.